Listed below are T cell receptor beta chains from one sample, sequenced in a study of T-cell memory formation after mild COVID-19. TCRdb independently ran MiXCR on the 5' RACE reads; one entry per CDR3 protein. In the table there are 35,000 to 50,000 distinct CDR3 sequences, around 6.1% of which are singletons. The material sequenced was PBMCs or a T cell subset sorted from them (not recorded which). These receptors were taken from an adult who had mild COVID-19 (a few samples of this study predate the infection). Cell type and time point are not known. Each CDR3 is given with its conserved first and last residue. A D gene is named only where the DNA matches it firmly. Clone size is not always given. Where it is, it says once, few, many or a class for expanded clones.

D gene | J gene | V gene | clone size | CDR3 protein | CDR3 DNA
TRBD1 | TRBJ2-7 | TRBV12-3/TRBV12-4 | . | CASSSSGGSEEQYF | TGTGCCAGCAGTTCCTCAGGGGGTTCGGAGGAGCAGTACTTC
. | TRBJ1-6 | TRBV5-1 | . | CASSLDGTSNSPLHF | TGCGCCAGCAGCTTGGACGGGACTTCGAATTCACCCCTCCACTTT
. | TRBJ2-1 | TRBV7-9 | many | CASSLGVDGEQFF | TGTGCCAGCAGCTTAGGAGTAGACGGGGAGCAGTTCTTC
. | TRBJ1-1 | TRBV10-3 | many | CAISESQDLNTEAFF | TGTGCCATCAGTGAGTCACAGGATTTGAACACTGAAGCTTTCTTT
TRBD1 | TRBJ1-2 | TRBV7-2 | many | CASSLGGTVTGGYTF | TGTGCCAGCAGCTTAGGAGGGACAGTAACGGGTGGCTACACCTTC
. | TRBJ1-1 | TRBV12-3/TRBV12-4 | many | CASSSNGGLAFF | TGTGCCAGCAGTTCAAACGGGGGATTAGCTTTCTTT
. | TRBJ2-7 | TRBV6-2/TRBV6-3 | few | CACTKPSSYEQYF | TGTGCCTGCACTAAGCCGAGCTCCTACGAGCAGTACTTC
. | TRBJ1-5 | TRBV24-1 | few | CATSDSGGLGNQPQHF | TGTGCCACCAGTGATTCGGGGGGTTTGGGCAATCAGCCCCAGCATTTT
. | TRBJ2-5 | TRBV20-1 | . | CSVKTGKETQYF | TGCAGTGTTAAGACCGGGAAAGAGACCCAGTACTTC
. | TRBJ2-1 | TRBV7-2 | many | CASSSWGASGFNEQFF | TGTGCCAGCAGCTCTTGGGGGGCTAGCGGATTCAATGAGCAGTTCTTC
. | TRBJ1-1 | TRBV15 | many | CATSRAERTEAFF | TGTGCCACCAGCAGAGCAGAACGGACTGAAGCTTTCTTT
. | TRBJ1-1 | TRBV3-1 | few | CASSQMGGFGNTEAFF | TGTGCCAGCAGCCAAATGGGGGGGTTCGGGAACACTGAAGCTTTCTTT
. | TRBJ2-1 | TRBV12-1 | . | CASSFLWDYAPGQPGNEQFF | TGTGCCAGCAGCTTTTTATGGGACTATGCACCCGGGCAACCGGGGAATGAGCAGTTCTTC
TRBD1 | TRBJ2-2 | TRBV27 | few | CASSPWDRLNTGELFF | TGTGCCAGCAGTCCTTGGGACAGGTTGAACACCGGGGAGCTGTTTTTT
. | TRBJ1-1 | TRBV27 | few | CASSLGRGLQWNTEAFF | TGTGCCAGCAGTTTAGGAAGGGGCCTTCAATGGAACACTGAAGCTTTCTTT
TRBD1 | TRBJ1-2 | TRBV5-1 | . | CASNRDRVNYGYTF | TGCGCCAGCAATCGGGACAGGGTTAACTATGGCTACACCTTC
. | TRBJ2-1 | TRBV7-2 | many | CASSLDGAINEQFF | TGTGCCAGCAGCTTAGACGGAGCCATCAATGAGCAGTTCTTC
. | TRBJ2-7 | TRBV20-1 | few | CSAPQRGTRGYEQYF | TGCAGTGCCCCCCAAAGGGGGACGCGCGGCTACGAGCAGTACTTC
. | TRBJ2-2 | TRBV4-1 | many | CASSQEGAGATGELFF | TGCGCCAGCAGCCAAGAAGGGGCAGGGGCCACCGGGGAGCTGTTTTTT
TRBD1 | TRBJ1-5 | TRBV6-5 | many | CASSYTTPGQGNQPQHF | TGTGCCAGCAGTTATACGACCCCGGGACAGGGCAATCAGCCCCAGCATTTT
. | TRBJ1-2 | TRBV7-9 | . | CASSLEANYGYTF | TGTGCCAGCAGCTTAGAAGCTAACTATGGCTACACCTTC
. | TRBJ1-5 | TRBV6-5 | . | CASSSRDRQPQHF | TGTGCCAGCAGTTCCCGAGATAGGCAGCCCCAGCATTTT
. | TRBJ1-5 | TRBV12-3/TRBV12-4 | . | CASSLAGGTGSNQPQHF | TGTGCCAGCAGTTTAGCGGGGGGGACGGGCAGCAATCAGCCCCAGCATTTT
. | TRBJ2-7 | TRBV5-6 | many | CASSFGIRNSYEQYF | TGTGCCAGCAGCTTCGGCATCCGAAACTCCTACGAGCAGTACTTC
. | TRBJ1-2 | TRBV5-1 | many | CASSLADRNYGYTF | TGCGCCAGCAGCTTGGCCGACAGGAACTATGGCTACACCTTC
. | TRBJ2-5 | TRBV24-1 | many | CATSDSGLETQYF | TGTGCCACCAGTGATTCCGGTTTGGAGACCCAGTACTTC
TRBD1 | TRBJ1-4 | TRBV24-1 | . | CATSDHRGGLIF | TGTGCCACCAGTGATCACAGGGGCGGACTGATTTTT
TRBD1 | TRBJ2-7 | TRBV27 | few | CASSYGQAPSYEQYF | TGTGCCAGCAGTTATGGACAGGCGCCTTCCTACGAGCAGTACTTC
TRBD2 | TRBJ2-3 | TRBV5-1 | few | CASSLAGGPDTQYF | TGCGCCAGCAGCTTAGCGGGGGGGCCAGATACGCAGTATTTT
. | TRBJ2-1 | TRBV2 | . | CASGRVGEQFF | TGTGCCAGCGGCAGGGTAGGTGAGCAGTTCTTC
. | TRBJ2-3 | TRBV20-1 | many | CSATPSTDTQYF | TGCAGTGCGACACCTAGCACAGATACGCAGTATTTT
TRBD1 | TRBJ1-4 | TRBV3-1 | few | CASSQEVTGKNEKLFF | TGTGCCAGCAGCCAAGAGGTGACAGGGAAGAATGAAAAACTGTTTTTT
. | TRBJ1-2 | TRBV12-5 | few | CASGLAQGGYGYTF | TGTGCTAGTGGTTTGGCCCAGGGAGGGTATGGCTACACCTTC
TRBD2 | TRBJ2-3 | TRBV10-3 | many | CAISESGLDRGTDTQYF | TGTGCCATCAGTGAGTCTGGACTAGATCGCGGCACAGATACGCAGTATTTT
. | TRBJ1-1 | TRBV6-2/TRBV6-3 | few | CASSYSLGTRNTEAFF | TGTGCCAGCAGTTATTCCTTGGGCACCAGGAACACTGAAGCTTTCTTT
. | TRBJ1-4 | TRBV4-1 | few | CASSQTTRATNEKLFF | TGCGCCAGCAGCCAAACCACCAGGGCGACTAATGAAAAACTGTTTTTT
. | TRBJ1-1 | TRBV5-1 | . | CASSSLLNTEAFF | TGCGCCAGCAGCTCCTTACTAAACACTGAAGCTTTCTTT
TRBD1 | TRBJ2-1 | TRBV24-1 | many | CATSDTQPTGKSYNEQFF | TGTGCCACCAGTGACACCCAACCGACAGGGAAGAGCTACAATGAGCAGTTCTTC
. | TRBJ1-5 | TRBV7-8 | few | CASRFSSNQPQHF | TGTGCCAGCAGGTTTAGTAGCAATCAGCCCCAGCATTTT
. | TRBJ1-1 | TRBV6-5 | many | CASSYRYNTEAFF | TGTGCCAGCAGTTACCGGTACAACACTGAAGCTTTCTTT
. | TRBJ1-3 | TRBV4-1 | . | CASSQGGWGSGNTIYF | TGCGCCAGCAGCCAAGGAGGATGGGGATCTGGAAACACCATATATTTT
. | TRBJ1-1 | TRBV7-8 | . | CASSRRGNTEAFF | TGTGCCAGCAGCCGACGAGGGAACACTGAAGCTTTCTTT
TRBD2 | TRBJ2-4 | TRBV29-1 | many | CSVDESGKAKNIQYF | TGCAGCGTTGACGAGAGCGGGAAAGCCAAAAACATTCAGTACTTC
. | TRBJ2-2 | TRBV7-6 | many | CASSAGLTDNTGELFF | TGTGCCAGCAGCGCAGGCCTGACTGACAACACCGGGGAGCTGTTTTTT
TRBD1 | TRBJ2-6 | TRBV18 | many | CASSATGVAGANVLTF | TGTGCCAGCTCCGCGACAGGGGTCGCTGGGGCCAACGTCCTGACTTTC
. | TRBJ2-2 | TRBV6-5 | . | CASSANKGVLVRRTGELFF | TGTGCCAGCAGTGCAAATAAGGGGGTACTAGTTCGACGCACCGGGGAGCTGTTTTTT
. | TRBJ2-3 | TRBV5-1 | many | CASSLAGGGGTDTQYF | TGCGCCAGCAGCTTGGCCGGTGGAGGGGGCACAGATACGCAGTATTTT
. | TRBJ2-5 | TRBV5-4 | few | CASSLPGRGRETQYF | TGTGCCAGCAGCTTGCCCGGGCGGGGAAGGGAGACCCAGTACTTC
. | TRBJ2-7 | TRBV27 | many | CASSLREDSYEQYF | TGTGCCAGCAGTTTGAGGGAAGACTCCTACGAGCAGTACTTC
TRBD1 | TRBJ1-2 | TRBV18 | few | CASSPQQGGNYGYTF | TGTGCCAGCTCACCTCAACAGGGGGGAAACTATGGCTACACCTTC
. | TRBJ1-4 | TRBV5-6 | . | CASSTTERPEKLFF | TGTGCCAGCAGCACGACAGAAAGACCGGAAAAACTGTTTTTT
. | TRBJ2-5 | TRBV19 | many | CASKDGGGIQETQYF | TGTGCCAGTAAAGATGGAGGAGGGATCCAAGAGACCCAGTACTTC
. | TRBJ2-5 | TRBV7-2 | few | CASSLTTLSQETQYF | TGTGCCAGCAGCCTTACAACCCTTTCTCAAGAGACCCAGTACTTC
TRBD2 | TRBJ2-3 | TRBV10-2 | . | CASRSGGISTDTQYF | TGCGCCAGCAGGAGCGGGGGGATTAGCACAGATACGCAGTATTTT
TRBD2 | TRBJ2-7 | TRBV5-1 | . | CASSFRLAGGYEQYF | TGCGCCAGCAGCTTCCGACTAGCGGGAGGGTACGAGCAGTACTTC
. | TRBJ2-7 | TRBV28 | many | CASSLASREQYF | TGTGCCAGCAGTTTGGCCAGCCGCGAGCAGTACTTC
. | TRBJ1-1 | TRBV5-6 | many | CASSLGGVGTEAFF | TGTGCCAGCAGCTTAGGCGGGGTAGGGACTGAAGCTTTCTTT
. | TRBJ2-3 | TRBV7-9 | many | CASQGTDTQYF | TGTGCCAGCCAGGGCACAGATACGCAGTATTTT
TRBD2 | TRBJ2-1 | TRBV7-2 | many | CASSLSTSVGNEQFF | TGTGCCAGCAGCTTATCTACTAGCGTAGGGAATGAGCAGTTCTTC
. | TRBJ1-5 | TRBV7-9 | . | CASSPPDQPQHF | TGTGCCAGCAGCCCGCCGGATCAGCCCCAGCATTTT